A selection of T cell receptor beta chains follows, all from one sample in a study of blood T cell dynamics during melanoma immunotherapy. Some clones are missing from TCRdb's copy, which holds only in-frame ones; the method was immunoSEQ multiplex PCR. The data hold 10,000 or so clones, with around 85% observed a single time. The source material was blood, sampled from a patient treated with checkpoint blockade. The receptors were sampled from a human donor with melanoma. Both conserved end residues are part of each CDR3. The order of the fields is V gene, clone size, D gene, J gene, CDR3 DNA, CDR3 protein. A D gene is named only where the DNA matches it firmly. Size values are once, few and many counts, or a class for expanded clones, and some rows have none.

v_call: TRBV4-2
clone_size: .
d_call: .
j_call: TRBJ2-7
cdr3_nt: TGTGCCAGCAGCCAAGGGCGAGGGAAAAACCTTAACGAGCAGTACTTC
cdr3_aa: CASSQGRGKNLNEQYF

v_call: TRBV19
clone_size: .
d_call: .
j_call: TRBJ1-1
cdr3_nt: TGTGCCAGTAGTTTCGGATACTTCCTAAGCACTGAAGCTTTCTTT
cdr3_aa: CASSFGYFLSTEAFF

v_call: TRBV27
clone_size: few
d_call: TRBD2
j_call: TRBJ2-7
cdr3_nt: TGTGCCAGCAGGAACAGGGGACTAGCGTCCGACGAGCAGTACTTC
cdr3_aa: CASRNRGLASDEQYF

v_call: TRBV5-4
clone_size: .
d_call: .
j_call: TRBJ1-2
cdr3_nt: TGTGCCAGCAGCTTGTGGATAGAAGATGATGGCTACACCTTC
cdr3_aa: CASSLWIEDDGYTF

v_call: TRBV27
clone_size: .
d_call: TRBD1
j_call: TRBJ2-3
cdr3_nt: TGTGCCAGCAGTTTACTGGGGACAGCTTCCCTGGGGCAGTATTTT
cdr3_aa: CASSLLGTASLGQYF

v_call: TRBV5-1
clone_size: .
d_call: .
j_call: TRBJ1-1
cdr3_nt: TGCGCCAGCAGCCCCCGGACGGCTAATCAGAACACTGAAGCTTTCTTT
cdr3_aa: CASSPRTANQNTEAFF

v_call: TRBV6-1
clone_size: .
d_call: TRBD1
j_call: TRBJ1-1
cdr3_nt: TGTGCCAGCAGTGCACGACAGGGGAACACTGAAGCTTTCTTT
cdr3_aa: CASSARQGNTEAFF

v_call: TRBV5-4
clone_size: .
d_call: TRBD1
j_call: TRBJ2-2
cdr3_nt: TGTGCCAGCAGCTGGGACAGGGATGGTGGCGGGGAGCTGTTTTTT
cdr3_aa: CASSWDRDGGGELFF

v_call: TRBV20-1
clone_size: .
d_call: .
j_call: TRBJ2-7
cdr3_nt: TGCAGTGCTAGAGGAGCTTACGAGCAGTACTTC
cdr3_aa: CSARGAYEQYF

v_call: TRBV11-2
clone_size: .
d_call: .
j_call: TRBJ1-5
cdr3_nt: TGTGCCAGCAGCTTATTCGGGGATCAGCCCCAGCATTTT
cdr3_aa: CASSLFGDQPQHF

v_call: TRBV19
clone_size: few
d_call: .
j_call: TRBJ1-1
cdr3_nt: TGTGCCAGTAGTATTACCAGGAACACTGAAGCTTTCTTT
cdr3_aa: CASSITRNTEAFF

v_call: TRBV2
clone_size: .
d_call: TRBD2
j_call: TRBJ2-1
cdr3_nt: TGTGCCAGCAGAGAGAACGTGGCTAGCGGGACCGGTATGAACAATGAGCAGTTCTTC
cdr3_aa: CASRENVASGTGMNNEQFF

v_call: TRBV19
clone_size: few
d_call: .
j_call: TRBJ2-3
cdr3_nt: TGTGCCAGTAGTTTGAATGGCCCAGATACGCAGTATTTT
cdr3_aa: CASSLNGPDTQYF

v_call: TRBV5-1
clone_size: .
d_call: TRBD1
j_call: TRBJ1-2
cdr3_nt: TGCGCCAGCAGCACCGGACAGGCGCAATATGGCTACACCTTC
cdr3_aa: CASSTGQAQYGYTF